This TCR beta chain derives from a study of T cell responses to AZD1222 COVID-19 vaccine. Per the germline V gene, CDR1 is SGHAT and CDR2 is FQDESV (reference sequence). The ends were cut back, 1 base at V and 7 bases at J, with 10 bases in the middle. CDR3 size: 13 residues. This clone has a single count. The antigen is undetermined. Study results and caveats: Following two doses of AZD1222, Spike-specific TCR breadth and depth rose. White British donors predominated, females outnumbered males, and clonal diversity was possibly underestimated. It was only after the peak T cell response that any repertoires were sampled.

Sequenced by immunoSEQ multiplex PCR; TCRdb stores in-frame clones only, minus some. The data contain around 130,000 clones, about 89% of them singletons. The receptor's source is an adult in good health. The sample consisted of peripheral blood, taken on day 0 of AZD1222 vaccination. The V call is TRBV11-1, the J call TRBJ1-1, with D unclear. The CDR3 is CASSLGLDGEAFF. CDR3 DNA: TGTGCCAGCAGCTTAGGACTGGACGGTGAAGCTTTCTTT.